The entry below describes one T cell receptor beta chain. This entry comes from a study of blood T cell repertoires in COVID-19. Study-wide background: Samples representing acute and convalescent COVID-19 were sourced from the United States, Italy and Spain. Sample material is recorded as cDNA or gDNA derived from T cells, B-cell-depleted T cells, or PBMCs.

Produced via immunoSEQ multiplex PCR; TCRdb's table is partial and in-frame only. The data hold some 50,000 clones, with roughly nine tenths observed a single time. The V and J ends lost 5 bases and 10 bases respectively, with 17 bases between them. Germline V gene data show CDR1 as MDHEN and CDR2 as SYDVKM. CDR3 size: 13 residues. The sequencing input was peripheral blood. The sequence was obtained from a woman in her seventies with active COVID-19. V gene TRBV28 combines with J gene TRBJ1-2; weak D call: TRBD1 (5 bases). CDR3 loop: CASSAPGSRVYTF. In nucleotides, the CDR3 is TGTGCCAGCAGTGCCCCAGGGTCTAGGGTCTACACCTTC.